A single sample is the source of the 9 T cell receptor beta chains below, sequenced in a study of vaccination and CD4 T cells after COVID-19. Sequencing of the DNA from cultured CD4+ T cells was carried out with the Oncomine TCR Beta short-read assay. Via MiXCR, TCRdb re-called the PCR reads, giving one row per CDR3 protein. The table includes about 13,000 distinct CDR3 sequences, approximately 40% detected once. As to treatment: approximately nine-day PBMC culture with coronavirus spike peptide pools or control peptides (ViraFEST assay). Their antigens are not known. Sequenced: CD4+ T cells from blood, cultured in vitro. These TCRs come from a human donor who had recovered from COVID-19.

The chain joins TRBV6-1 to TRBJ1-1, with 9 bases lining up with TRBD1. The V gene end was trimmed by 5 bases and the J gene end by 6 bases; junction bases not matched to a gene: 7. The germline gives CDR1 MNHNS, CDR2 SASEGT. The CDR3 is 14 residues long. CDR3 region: CASSLSTGGSEAFF. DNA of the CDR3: TGTGCCAGCAGTCTATCGACAGGGGGGTCTGAAGCTTTCTTT.

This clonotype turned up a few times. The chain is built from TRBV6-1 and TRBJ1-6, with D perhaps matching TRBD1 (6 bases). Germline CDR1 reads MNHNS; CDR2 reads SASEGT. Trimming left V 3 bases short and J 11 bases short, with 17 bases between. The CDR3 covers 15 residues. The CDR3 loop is CASSDLQGMKTPLHF. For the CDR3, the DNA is TGTGCCAGCAGTGATTTACAGGGAATGAAGACACCCCTCCACTTT.

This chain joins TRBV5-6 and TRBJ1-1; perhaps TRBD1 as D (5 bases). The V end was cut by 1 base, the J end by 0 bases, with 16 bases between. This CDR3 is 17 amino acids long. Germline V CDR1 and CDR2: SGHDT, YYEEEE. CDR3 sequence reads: CASSLSGGIRMNTEAFF. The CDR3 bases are TGTGCCAGCAGCTTGTCTGGGGGGATAAGAATGAACACTGAAGCTTTCTTT.

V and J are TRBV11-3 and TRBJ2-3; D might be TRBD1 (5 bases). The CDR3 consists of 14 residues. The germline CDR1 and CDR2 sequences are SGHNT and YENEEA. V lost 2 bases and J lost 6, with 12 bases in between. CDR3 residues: CASSLQGNSDTQYF. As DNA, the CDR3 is TGTGCCAGCAGCTTACAGGGTAATTCGGATACGCAGTATTTT.

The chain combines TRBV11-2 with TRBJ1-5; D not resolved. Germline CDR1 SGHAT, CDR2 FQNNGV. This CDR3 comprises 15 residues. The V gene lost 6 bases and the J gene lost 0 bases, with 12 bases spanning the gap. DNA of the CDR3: TGTGCCAGCAGTGAGGGAGAGATTAGCAATCAGCCCCAGCATTTT. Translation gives CASSEGEISNQPQHF.

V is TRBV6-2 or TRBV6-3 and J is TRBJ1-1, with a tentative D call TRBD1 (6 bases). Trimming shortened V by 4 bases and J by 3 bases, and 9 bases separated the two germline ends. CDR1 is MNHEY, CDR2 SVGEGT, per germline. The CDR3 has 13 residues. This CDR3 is CASSSQGYTEAFF. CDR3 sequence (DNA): TGTGCCAGCAGTTCACAGGGATACACTGAAGCTTTCTTT.

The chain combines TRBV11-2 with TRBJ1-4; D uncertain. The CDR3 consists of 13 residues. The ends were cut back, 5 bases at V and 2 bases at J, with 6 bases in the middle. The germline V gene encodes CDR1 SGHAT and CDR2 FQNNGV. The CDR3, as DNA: TGTGCCAGCAGCGTGTGGACTAATGAAAAACTGTTTTTT. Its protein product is CASSVWTNEKLFF.

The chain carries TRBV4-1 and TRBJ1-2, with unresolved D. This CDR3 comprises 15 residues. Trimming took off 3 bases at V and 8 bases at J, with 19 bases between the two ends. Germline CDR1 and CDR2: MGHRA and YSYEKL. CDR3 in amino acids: CASSHGGGREIGYTF. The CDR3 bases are TGCGCCAGCAGCCACGGCGGTGGCCGAGAAATAGGCTACACCTTC.

The CDR3 loop reads CASSRSDSQPQHF. CDR3 in DNA: TGTGCCAGTAGTAGGTCGGACAGTCAGCCCCAGCATTTT. The chain joins TRBV19 to TRBJ1-5; D might be TRBD1 (6 bases). V shed 4 bases and J shed 6 bases, with 10 bases lying between them. CDR1 is LNHDA, CDR2 SQIVND, per germline (reference sequence). The CDR3 is 13 residues long.